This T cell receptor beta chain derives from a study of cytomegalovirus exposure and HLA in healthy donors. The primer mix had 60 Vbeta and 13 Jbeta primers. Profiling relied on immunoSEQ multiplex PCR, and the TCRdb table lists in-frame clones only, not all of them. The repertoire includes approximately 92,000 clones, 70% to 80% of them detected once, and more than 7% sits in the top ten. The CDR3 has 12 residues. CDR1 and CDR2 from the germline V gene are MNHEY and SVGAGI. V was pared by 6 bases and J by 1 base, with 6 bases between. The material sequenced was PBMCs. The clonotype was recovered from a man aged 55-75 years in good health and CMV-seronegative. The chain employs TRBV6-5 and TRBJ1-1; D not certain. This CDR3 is CASRAQNTEAFF. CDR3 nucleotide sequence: TGTGCCAGCAGGGCACAGAACACTGAAGCTTTCTTT.